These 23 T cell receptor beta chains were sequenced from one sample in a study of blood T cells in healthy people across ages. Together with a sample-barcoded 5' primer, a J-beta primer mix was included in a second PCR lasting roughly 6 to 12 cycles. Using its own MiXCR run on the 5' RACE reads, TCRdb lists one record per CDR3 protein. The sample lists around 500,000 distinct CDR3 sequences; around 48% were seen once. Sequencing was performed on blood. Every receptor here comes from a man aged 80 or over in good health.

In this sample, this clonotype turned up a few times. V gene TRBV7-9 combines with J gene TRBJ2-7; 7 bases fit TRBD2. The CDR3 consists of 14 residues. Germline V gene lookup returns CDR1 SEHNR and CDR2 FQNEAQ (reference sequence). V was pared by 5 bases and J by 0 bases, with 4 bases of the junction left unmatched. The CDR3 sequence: CASSLSGNSYEQYF. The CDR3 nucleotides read TGTGCCAGCAGCCTGAGCGGGAACTCCTACGAGCAGTACTTC.

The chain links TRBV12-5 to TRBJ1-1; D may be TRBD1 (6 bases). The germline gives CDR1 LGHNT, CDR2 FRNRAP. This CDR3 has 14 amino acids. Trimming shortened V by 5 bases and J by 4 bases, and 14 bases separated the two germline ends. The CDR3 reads CASGAGVSGTEAFF. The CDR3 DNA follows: TGTGCTAGTGGTGCAGGGGTTTCGGGCACTGAAGCTTTCTTT.

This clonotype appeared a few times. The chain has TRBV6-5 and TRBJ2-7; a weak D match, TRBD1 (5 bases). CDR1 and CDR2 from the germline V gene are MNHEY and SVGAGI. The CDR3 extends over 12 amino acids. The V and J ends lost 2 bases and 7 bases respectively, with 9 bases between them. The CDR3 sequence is CASSYQGAEQYF. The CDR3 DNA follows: TGTGCCAGCAGTTACCAAGGGGCAGAGCAGTACTTC.

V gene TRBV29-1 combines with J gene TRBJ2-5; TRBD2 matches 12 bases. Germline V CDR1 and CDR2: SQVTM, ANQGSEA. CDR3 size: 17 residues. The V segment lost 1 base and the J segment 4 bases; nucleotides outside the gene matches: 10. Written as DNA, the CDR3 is TGCAGCGTTGAAGGAGCTAGCGGGGGGGCGTTTGGAGAGACCCAGTACTTC. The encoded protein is CSVEGASGGAFGETQYF.

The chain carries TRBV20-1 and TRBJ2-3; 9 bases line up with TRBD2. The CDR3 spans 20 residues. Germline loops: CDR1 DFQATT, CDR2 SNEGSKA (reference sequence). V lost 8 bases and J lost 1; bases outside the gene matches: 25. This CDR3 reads CSFPGRLLAGVLGGTDTQYF. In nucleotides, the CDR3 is TGCAGTTTCCCCGGAAGGTTACTAGCGGGTGTTCTCGGGGGCACAGATACGCAGTATTTT.

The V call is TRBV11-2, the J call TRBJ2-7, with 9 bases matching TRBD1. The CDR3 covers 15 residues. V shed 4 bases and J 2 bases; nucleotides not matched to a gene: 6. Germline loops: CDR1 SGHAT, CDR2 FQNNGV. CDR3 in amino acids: CASSSKTGGAYEQYF. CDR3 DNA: TGTGCCAGCAGCTCTAAGACAGGGGGAGCCTACGAGCAGTACTTC.

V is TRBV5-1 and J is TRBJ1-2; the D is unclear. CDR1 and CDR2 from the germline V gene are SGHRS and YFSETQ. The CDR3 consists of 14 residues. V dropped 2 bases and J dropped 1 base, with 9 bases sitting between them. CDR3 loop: CASSFAGYNYGYTF. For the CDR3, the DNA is TGCGCCAGCAGCTTCGCCGGTTATAACTATGGCTACACCTTC.

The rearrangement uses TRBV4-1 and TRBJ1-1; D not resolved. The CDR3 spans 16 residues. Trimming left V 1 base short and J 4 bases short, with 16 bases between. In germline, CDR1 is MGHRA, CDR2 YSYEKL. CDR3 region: CASSQVHGVMGTEAFF. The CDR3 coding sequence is TGCGCCAGCAGCCAAGTTCATGGGGTTATGGGCACTGAAGCTTTCTTT.

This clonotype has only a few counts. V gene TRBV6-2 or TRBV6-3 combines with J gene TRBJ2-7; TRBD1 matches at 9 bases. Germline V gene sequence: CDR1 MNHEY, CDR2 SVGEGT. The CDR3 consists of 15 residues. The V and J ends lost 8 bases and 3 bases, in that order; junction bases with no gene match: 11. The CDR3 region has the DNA TGTGCCAGCTCCCTCGGGACAGGGTATTACTACGAGCAGTACTTC. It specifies CASSLGTGYYYEQYF.

CDR3 bases: TGTGCCAGCAGCCAAGGGTTTGGTCTCCAGTTCTTC. This gives the protein CASSQGFGLQFF. The rearrangement joins TRBV3-1 to TRBJ2-1; D is undetermined. The CDR3 is 12 residues long. Germline V CDR1 and CDR2: LGHDT, YNNKEL (reference sequence). Trimming took 1 base from V and 13 from J, leaving 11 bases between them.

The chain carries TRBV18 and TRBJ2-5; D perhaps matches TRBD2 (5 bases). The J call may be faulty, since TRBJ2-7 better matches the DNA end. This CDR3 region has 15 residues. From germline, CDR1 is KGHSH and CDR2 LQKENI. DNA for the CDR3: TGTGCCAGCTCACCACAATGGTACGCGGGCTACGAGCAGTACTTC. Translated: CASSPQWYAGYEQYF.

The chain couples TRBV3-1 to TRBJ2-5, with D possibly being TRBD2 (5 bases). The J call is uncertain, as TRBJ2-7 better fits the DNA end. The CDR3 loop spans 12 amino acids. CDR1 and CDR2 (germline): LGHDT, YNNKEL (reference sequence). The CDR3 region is CASSHTRSEQYF. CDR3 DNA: TGTGCCAGCAGCCACACTAGGAGCGAGCAGTACTTC.

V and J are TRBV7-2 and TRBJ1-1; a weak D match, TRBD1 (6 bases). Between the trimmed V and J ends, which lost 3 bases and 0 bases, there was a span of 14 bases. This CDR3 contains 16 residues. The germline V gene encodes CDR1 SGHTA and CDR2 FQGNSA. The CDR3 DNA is TGTGCCAGCAGCTTCCTTCCCGGACAGCTGAACACTGAAGCTTTCTTT. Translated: CASSFLPGQLNTEAFF.

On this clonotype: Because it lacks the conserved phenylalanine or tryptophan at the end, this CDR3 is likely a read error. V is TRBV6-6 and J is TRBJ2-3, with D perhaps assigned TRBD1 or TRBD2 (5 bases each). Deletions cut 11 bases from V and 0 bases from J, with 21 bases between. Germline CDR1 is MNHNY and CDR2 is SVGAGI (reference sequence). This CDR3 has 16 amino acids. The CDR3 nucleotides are TGTGCCTGCACCCCGACCCGGGGCGGGAGCACAGATACGCAGTATGTT. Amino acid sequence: CACTPTRGGSTDTQYV.

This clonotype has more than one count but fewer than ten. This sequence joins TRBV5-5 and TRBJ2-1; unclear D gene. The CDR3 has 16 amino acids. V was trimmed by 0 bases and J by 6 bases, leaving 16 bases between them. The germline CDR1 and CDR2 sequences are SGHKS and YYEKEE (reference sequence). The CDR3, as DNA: TGTGCCAGCAGCTTGGCCGGCATCCCGGGTGTCAATGAGCAGTTCTTC. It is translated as CASSLAGIPGVNEQFF.

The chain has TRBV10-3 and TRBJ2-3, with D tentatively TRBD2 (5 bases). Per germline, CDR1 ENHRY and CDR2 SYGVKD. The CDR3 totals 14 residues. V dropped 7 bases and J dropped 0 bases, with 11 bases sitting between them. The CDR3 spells CAIKGGVSTDTQYF. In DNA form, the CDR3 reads TGTGCCATCAAAGGAGGTGTCAGCACAGATACGCAGTATTTT.

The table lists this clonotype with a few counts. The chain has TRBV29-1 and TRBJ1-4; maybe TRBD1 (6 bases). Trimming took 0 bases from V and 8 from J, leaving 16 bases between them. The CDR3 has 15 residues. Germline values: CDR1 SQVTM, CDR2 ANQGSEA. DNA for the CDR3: TGCAGCGTTGAAGATCGGGGACACCGGGGGGAAAAACTGTTTTTT. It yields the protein CSVEDRGHRGEKLFF.

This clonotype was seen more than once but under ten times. The DNA for the CDR3 is TGTGCCAGCAGCCCGACAGTCATGCATGAGCAGTTCTTC. The encoded protein is CASSPTVMHEQFF. The genes are TRBV7-3 and TRBJ2-1, with D possibly being TRBD1 (5 bases). This CDR3 is built from 13 residues. The germline gives CDR1 SGHTA, CDR2 FQGTGA. The V end lost 5 bases, the J end lost 8 bases, and 13 bases lay between the germline ends.

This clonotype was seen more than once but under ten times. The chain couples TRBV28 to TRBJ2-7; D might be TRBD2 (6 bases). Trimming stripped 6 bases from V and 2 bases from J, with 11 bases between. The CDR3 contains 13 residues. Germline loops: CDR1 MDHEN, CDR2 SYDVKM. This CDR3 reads CASRVAGTYEQYF. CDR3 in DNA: TGTGCCAGCAGGGTGGCGGGGACCTACGAGCAGTACTTC.

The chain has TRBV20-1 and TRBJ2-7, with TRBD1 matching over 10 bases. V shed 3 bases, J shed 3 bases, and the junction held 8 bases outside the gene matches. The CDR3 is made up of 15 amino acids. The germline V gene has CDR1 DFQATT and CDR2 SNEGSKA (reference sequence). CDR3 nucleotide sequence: TGCAGTGCTAGGGCCGGGACAGGGGACCGCTACGAGCAGTACTTC. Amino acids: CSARAGTGDRYEQYF.

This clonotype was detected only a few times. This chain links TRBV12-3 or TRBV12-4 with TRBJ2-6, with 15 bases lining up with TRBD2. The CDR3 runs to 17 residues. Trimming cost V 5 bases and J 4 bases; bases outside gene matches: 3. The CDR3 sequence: CASSRTSGGAGANVLTF. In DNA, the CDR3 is TGTGCCAGCAGTCGGACTAGCGGGGGGGCAGGGGCCAACGTCCTGACTTTC.

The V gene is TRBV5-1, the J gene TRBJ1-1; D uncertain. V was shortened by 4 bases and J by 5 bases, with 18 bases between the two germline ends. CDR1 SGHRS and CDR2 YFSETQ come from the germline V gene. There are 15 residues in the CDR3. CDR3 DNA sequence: TGCGCCAGCAGCCCGGGCCGGGGATTAGGAACTGAAGCTTTCTTT. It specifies CASSPGRGLGTEAFF.

In nucleotides, the CDR3 is TGCAGCGTTTCGGGACAGGGAACTGAAGCTTTCTTT. Its translation: CSVSGQGTEAFF. The chain couples TRBV29-1 to TRBJ1-1; 9 nucleotides line up with TRBD1. V was pared by 5 bases and J by 5 bases, with 3 bases of the junction left unmatched. The germline CDR1 and CDR2 sequences are SQVTM and ANQGSEA. The CDR3 totals 12 residues.